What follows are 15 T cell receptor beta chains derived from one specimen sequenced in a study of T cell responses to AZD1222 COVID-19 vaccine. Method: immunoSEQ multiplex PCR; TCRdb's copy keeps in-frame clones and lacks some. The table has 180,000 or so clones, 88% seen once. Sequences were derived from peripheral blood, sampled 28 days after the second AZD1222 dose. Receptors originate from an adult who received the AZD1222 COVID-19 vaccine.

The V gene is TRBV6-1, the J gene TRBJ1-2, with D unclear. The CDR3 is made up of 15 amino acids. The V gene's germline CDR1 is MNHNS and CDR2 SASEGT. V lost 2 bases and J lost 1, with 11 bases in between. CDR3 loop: CASSETRHFNYGYTF. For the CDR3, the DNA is TGTGCCAGCAGTGAAACCCGACATTTTAACTATGGCTACACCTTC.

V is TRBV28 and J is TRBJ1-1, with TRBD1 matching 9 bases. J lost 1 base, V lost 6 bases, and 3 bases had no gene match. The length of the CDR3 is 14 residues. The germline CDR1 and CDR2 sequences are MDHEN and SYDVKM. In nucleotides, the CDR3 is TGTGCCAGCAGCCCGGGACAGGGGAACACTGAAGCTTTCTTT. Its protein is CASSPGQGNTEAFF.

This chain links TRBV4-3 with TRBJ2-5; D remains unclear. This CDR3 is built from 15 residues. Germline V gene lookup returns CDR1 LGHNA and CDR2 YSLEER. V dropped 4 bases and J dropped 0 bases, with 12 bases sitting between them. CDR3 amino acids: CASSPRAWDQETQYF. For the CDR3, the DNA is TGCGCCAGCAGCCCCCGAGCTTGGGACCAAGAGACCCAGTACTTC.

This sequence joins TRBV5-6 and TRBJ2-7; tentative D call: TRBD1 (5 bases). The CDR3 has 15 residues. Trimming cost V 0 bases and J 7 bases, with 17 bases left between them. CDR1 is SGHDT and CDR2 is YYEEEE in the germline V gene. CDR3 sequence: CASSLESRASREQYF. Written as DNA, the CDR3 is TGTGCCAGCAGCTTGGAAAGCAGGGCCTCGAGAGAGCAGTACTTC.

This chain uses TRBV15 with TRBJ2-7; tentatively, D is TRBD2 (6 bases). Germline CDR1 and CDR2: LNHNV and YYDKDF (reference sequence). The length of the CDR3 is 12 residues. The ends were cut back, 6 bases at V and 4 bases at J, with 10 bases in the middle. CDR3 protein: CATRSSEYEQYF. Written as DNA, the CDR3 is TGTGCCACCAGGTCTAGCGAATACGAGCAGTACTTC.

The CDR3 DNA reads as TGTGCCAGCAGCGTGATAGGACTAGTCTACGAGCAGTACTTC. It translates to CASSVIGLVYEQYF. This chain joins TRBV9 and TRBJ2-7, with 7 positions matching TRBD2. The J segment lost 3 bases and the V segment lost 2 bases, leaving 5 bases of the junction unmatched. CDR1 SGDLS and CDR2 YYNGEE come from the germline V gene. The CDR3 covers 14 residues.

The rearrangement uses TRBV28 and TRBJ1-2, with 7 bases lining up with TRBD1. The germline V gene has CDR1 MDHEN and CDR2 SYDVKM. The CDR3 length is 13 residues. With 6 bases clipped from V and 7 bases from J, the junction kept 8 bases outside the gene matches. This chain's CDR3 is CASSPTGMFGYTF. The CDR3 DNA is TGTGCCAGCAGCCCGACAGGGATGTTTGGCTACACCTTC.

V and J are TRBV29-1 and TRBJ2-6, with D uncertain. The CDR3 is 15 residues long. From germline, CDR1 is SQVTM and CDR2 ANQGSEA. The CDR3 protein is CTLGQVHSGANVLTF. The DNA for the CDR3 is TGCACCCTAGGCCAGGTTCACTCTGGGGCCAACGTCCTGACTTTC. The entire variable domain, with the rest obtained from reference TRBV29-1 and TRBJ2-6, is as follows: SAVISQKPSRDICQRGTSLTIQCQVDSQVTMMFWYRQQPGQSLTLIATANQGSEATYESGFVIDKFPISRPNLTFSTLTVSNMSPEDSSIYLCTLGQVHSGANVLTFGAGSRLTVL.

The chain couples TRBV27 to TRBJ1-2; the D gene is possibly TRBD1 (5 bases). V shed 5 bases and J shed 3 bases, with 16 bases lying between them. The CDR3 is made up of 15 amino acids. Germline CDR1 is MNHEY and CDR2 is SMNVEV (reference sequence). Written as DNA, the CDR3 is TGTGCCAGCAGTCTGGGGACCCTCGGGGACTATGGCTACACCTTC. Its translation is CASSLGTLGDYGYTF.

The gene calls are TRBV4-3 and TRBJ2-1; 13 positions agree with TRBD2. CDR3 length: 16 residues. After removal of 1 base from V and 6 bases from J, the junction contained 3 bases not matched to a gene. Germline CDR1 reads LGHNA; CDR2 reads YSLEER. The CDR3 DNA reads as TGCGCCAGCAGCCAAGCCCGGACTAGCGGGGGCAATGAGCAGTTCTTC. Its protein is CASSQARTSGGNEQFF.

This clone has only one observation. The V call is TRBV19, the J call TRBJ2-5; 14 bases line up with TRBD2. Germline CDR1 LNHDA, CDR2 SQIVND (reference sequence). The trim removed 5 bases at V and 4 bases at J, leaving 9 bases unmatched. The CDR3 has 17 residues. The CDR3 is CASSLRPGLAGVETQYF. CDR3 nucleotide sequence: TGTGCCAGTAGTTTGCGACCGGGACTAGCGGGAGTAGAGACCCAGTACTTC. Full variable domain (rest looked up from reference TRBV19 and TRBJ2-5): DGGITQSPKYLFRKEGQNVTLSCEQNLNHDAMYWYRQDPGQGLRLIYYSQIVNDFQKGDIAEGYSVSREKKESFPLTVTSAQKNPTAFYLCASSLRPGLAGVETQYFGPGTRLLVL.

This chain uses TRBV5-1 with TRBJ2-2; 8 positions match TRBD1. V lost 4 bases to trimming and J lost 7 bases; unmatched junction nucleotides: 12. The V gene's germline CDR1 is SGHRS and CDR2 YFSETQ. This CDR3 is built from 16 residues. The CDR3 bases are TGCGCCAGCAGCCCGCGGTCAGGGGGCTACGGCGGGGAGCTGTTTTTT. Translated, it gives CASSPRSGGYGGELFF.

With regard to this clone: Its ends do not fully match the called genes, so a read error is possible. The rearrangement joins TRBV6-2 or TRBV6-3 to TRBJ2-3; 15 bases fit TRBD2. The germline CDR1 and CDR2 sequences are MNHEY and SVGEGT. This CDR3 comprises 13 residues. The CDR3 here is CASSTGLAGGPHF. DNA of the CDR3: TGTGCCAGCAGTACCGGACTAGCGGGAGGGCCGCATTTT.

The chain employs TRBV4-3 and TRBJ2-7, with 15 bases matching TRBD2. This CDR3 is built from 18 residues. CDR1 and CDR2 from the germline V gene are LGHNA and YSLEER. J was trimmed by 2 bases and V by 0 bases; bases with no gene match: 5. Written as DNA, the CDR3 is TGCGCCAGCAGCCAAGATCGTGGGACTAGCGGGAGGCCCTACGAGCAGTACTTC. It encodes CASSQDRGTSGRPYEQYF.

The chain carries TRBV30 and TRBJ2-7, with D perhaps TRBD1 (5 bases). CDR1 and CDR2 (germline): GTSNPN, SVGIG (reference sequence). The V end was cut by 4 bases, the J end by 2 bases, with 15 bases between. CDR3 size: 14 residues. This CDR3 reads CAWKAQGDTYEQYF. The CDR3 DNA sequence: TGTGCCTGGAAAGCCCAGGGCGACACCTACGAGCAGTACTTC. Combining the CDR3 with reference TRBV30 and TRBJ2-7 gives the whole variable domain SQTIHQWPATLVQPVGSPLSLECTVEGTSNPNLYWYRQAAGRGLQLLFYSVGIGQISSEVPQNLSASRPQDRQFILSSKKLLLSDSGFYLCAWKAQGDTYEQYFGPGTRLTVT.